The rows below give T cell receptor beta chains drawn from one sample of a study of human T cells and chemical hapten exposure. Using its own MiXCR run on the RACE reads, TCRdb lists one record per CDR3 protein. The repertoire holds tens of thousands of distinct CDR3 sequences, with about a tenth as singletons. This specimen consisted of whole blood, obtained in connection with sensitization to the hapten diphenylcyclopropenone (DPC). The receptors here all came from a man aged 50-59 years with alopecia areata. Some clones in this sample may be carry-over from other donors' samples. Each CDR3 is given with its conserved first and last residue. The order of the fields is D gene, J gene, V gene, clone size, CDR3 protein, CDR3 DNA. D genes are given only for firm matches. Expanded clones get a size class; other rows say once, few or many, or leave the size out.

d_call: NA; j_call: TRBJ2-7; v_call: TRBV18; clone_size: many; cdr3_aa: CASSLGQTSYEQYF; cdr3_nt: TGTGCCAGCTCCCTTGGACAGACCTCCTACGAGCAGTACTTC
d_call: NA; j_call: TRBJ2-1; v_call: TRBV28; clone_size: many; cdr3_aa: CASTRPRRNNEQFF; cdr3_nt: TGTGCCAGCACCCGACCCCGACGGAACAATGAGCAGTTCTTC
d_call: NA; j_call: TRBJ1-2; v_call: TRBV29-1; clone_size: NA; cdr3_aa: CSVAAAAGGYTF; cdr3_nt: TGCAGCGTTGCCGCAGCCGCCGGAGGCTACACCTTC
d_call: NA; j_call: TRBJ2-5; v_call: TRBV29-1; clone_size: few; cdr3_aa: CSVKRYQETQYF; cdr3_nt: TGCAGCGTTAAGCGGTACCAAGAGACCCAGTACTTC
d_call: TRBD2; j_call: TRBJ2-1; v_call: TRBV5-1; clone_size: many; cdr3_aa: CASSLEASGSANEQFF; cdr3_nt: TGCGCCAGCAGCTTGGAGGCTAGCGGGAGTGCAAATGAGCAGTTCTTC
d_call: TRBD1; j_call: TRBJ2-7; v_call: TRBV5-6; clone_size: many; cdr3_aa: CASTRTGGLYEQYF; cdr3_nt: TGTGCCAGCACCCGGACAGGGGGTCTCTACGAGCAGTACTTC
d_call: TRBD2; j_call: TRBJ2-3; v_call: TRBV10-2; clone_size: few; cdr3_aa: CASSPLGLAVVGDTQYF; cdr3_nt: TGCGCCAGCAGTCCCCTCGGACTAGCGGTCGTCGGAGATACGCAGTATTTT
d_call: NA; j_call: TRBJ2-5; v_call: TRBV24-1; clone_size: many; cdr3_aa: CATSDPLNQETQYF; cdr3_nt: TGTGCCACCAGTGATCCTCTGAACCAAGAGACCCAGTACTTC
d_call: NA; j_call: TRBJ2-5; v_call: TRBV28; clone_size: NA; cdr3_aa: CASRTRASQETQYF; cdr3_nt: TGTGCCAGCAGAACCAGGGCATCCCAAGAGACCCAGTACTTC
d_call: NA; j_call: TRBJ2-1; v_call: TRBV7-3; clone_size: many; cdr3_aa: CASSPLPGVYNEQFF; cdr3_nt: TGTGCCAGCAGCCCTCTCCCGGGTGTCTACAATGAGCAGTTCTTC
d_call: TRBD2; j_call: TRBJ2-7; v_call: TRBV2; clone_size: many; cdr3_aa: CASTRLAGGPGSYEQYF; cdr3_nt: TGTGCCAGTACCCGCCTAGCGGGAGGGCCGGGCTCCTACGAGCAGTACTTC
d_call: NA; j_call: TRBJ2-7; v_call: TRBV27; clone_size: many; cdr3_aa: CASRFQGLGEQYF; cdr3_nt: TGTGCCAGCAGATTCCAGGGTTTGGGCGAGCAGTACTTC
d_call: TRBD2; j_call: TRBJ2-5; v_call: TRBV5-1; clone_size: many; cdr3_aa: CASSLGTSGFQETQYF; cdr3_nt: TGCGCCAGCAGCTTGGGGACTAGCGGGTTCCAAGAGACCCAGTACTTC
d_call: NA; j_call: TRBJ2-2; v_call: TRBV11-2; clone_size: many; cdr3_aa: CASSIGRINTGELFF; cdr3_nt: TGTGCCAGCAGCATCGGACGCATTAACACCGGGGAGCTGTTTTTT
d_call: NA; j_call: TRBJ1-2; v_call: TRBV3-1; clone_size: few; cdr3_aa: CASSQIHGYTF; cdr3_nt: TGTGCCAGCAGCCAAATTCATGGCTACACCTTC
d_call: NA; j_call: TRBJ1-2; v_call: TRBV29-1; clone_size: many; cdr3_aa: CSVGSPNLNYGYTF; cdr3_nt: TGCAGCGTTGGGTCCCCCAATCTTAACTATGGCTACACCTTC
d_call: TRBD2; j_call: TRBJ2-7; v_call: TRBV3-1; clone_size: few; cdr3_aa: CASSRPRLAGGYEQYF; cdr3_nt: TGTGCCAGCAGCCGCCCTCGGCTAGCGGGAGGCTACGAGCAGTACTTC
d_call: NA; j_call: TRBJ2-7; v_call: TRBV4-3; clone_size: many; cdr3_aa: CASSQSPWVYEQYF; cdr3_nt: TGCGCCAGCAGCCAGTCGCCGTGGGTCTACGAGCAGTACTTC
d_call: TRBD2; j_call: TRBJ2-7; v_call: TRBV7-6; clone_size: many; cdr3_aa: CASSLGGGSSYEQYF; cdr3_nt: TGTGCCAGCAGCTTGGGGGGAGGGAGCTCCTACGAGCAGTACTTC
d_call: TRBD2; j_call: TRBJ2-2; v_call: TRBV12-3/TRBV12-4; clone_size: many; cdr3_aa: CASSFRRLGLAGRWTGELFF; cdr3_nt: TGTGCCAGCAGTTTTCGACGCCTTGGACTAGCGGGAAGATGGACCGGGGAGCTGTTTTTT
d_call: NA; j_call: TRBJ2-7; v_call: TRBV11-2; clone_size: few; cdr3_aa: CASSLDKFSSYEQYF; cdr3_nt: TGTGCCAGCAGCTTAGATAAATTTAGCTCCTACGAGCAGTACTTC
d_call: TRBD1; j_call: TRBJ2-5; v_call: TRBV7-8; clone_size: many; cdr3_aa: CASSSTGDGETQYF; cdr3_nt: TGTGCCAGCAGCTCGACAGGGGACGGGGAGACCCAGTACTTC
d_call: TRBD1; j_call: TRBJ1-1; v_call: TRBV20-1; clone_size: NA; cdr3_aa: CSAFRDRNTEAFF; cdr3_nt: TGCAGTGCTTTCCGGGACAGAAACACTGAAGCTTTCTTT
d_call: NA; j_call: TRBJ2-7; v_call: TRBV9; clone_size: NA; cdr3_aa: CASSVVGGSYEQYF; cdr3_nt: TGTGCCAGCAGCGTAGTGGGCGGCAGTTACGAGCAGTACTTC
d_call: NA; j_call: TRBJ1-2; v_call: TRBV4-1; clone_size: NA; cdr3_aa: CASSPPIQVNYGYTF; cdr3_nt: TGCGCCAGCAGCCCCCCCATCCAGGTCAACTATGGCTACACCTTC
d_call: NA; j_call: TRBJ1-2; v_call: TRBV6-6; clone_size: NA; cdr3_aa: CASTQGGGLYGYTF; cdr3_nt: TGTGCCAGCACCCAGGGCGGGGGCCTCTATGGCTACACCTTC
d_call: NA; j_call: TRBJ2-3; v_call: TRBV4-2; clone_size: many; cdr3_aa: CASSQDRRRTSTDTQYF; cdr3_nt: TGTGCCAGCAGCCAAGATCGGAGGCGGACTAGCACAGATACGCAGTATTTT
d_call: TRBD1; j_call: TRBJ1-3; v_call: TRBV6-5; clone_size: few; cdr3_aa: CASGTDHSGNTIYF; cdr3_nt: TGTGCCAGCGGGACAGATCACTCTGGAAACACCATATATTTT
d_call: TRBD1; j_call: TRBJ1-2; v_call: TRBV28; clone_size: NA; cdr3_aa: CASSTTGVNYGYTF; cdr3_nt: TGTGCCAGCAGTACGACAGGGGTTAACTATGGCTACACCTTC
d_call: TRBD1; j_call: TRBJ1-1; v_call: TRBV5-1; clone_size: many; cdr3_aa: CASSPGQAVTEAFF; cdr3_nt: TGCGCCAGCAGCCCGGGACAGGCAGTGACTGAAGCTTTCTTT
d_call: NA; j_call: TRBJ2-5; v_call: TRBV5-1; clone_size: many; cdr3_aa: CASSRGFQETQYF; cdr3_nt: TGCGCCAGCAGCCGGGGGTTCCAAGAGACCCAGTACTTC
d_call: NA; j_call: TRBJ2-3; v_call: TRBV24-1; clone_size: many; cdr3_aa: CATSDSGDIEYTDTQYF; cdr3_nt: TGTGCCACCAGTGATTCAGGGGACATCGAATACACAGATACGCAGTATTTT
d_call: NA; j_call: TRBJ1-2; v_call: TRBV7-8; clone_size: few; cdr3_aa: CASSFHGPYGYTF; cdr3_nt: TGTGCCAGCAGCTTCCACGGACCATATGGCTACACCTTC